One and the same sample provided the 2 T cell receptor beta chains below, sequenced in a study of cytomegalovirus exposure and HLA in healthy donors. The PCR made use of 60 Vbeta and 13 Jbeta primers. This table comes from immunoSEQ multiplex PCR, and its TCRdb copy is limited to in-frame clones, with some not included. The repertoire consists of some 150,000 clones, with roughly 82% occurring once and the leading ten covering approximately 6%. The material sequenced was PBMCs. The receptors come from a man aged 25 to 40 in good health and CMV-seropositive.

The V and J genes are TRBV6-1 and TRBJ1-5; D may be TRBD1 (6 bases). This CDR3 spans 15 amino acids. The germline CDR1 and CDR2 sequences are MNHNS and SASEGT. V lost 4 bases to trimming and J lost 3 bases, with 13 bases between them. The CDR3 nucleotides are TGTGCCAGCAGTGGATCGACAGGCCTCAATCAGCCCCAGCATTTT. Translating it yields CASSGSTGLNQPQHF.

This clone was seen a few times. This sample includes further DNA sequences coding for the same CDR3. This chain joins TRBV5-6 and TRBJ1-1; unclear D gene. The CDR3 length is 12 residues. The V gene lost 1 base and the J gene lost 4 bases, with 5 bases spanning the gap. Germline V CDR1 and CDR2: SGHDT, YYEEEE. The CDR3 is CASSLRGTEAFF. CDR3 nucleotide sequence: TGTGCCAGCAGCTTGCGGGGCACTGAAGCTTTCTTT.